The clone carrying this TCR beta chain was observed a few times. Its antigen remains unidentified. This sample stems from a study of post-analysis software for immune sequencing data. Study-level background: Several disease courses (relapsing-remitting, secondary progressive and progressive-relapsing) of multiple sclerosis were included. Study-wide results and limits: Controls showed significantly higher normalized Chao1 diversity than did multiple sclerosis patients. By F measure, samples from a shared preparation batch strongly co-clustered.

Unique molecular identifiers featured in each of the TCR beta cDNA libraries. TCRdb fed the PCR reads into MiXCR, producing one record per CDR3 protein. The sample lists 380,000 or so distinct CDR3 sequences; approximately 33% were seen once. Material for sequencing was blood. The TCR sequence derives from a girl aged 10-17 years with multiple sclerosis.

In DNA form, the CDR3 reads TGTGCCAGCAGCATGGAGACAGGGGTGAGGTACGAGCAGTACTTC. Protein sequence: CASSMETGVRYEQYF. J is TRBJ2-7 and V is TRBV5-8; the match to TRBD1 covers 8 bases. V shed 4 bases and J 4 bases; nucleotides not matched to a gene: 10. Germline lookup yields CDR1 SGHTS and CDR2 YDEGEE. The CDR3 totals 15 residues.